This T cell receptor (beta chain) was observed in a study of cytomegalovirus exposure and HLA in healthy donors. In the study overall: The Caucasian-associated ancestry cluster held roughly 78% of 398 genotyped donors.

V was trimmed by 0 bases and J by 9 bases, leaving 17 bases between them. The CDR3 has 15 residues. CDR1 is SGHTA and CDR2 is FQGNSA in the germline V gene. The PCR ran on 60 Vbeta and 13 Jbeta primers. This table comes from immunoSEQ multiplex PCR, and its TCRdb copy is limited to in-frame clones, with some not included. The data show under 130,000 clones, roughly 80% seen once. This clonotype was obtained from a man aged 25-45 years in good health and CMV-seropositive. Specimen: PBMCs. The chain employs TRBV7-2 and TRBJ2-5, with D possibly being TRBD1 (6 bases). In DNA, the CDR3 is TGTGCCAGCAGCTTAGCGGGGGCCCTGAGAAGAGCCCAGTACTTC. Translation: CASSLAGALRRAQYF.